Included here is one TCR beta chain sequence, with context. No cognate antigen has been identified for it. No much larger clonotype is one base removed from it; base qualities were not supplied. These data belong to a study of blood T cell repertoires in COVID-19 (dated by TCRdb to 2018 to 2020). With respect to the entire study: Collaborator samples came from the United States, Italy and Spain and covered acute and convalescent phases of COVID-19. The material from the prospective study consisted of cDNA or gDNA derived from T cells, B-cell-depleted T cells, or PBMCs. Subjects who had been exposed to COVID-19, were actively infected with it, or had recovered from it provided the deeply sampled blood TCRbeta repertoires that made up the dataset. The repertoires were released in a freely available public database meant as a resource for research on the immune response to SARS-CoV-2. Samples came from the ongoing ImmuneRACE study (first 160 participants) plus 1,254 subjects from 6 global collaborators. Sample metadata almost always included a de-identified subject ID, COVID-19 status, age in years and sex. Where HLA class I and class II types were available, the types were taken from metadata supplied by the sample provider, not from assay-based typing.

TCRbeta CDR3 regions were amplified from genomic DNA by means of the immunoSEQ Assay, a bias-controlled multiplex PCR. For the original study's pipeline: Within the assay, amplification of reference gene primers was used to estimate how many nucleated cells each sample contained. To quantify the absolute abundance of each unique TCRbeta CDR3 rearrangement, sequence reads were collapsed and filtered. For each sample, productive Simpson clonality was calculated as the square root of Simpson's diversity index across productive rearrangements. This immuneACCESS table, as held by TCRdb, lists in-frame sequences with V and J called but not all clones. Of the missing ones, under half trace to an unresolved V gene in checked studies; the others have no known cause. Clone size and the V and J calls come from that table; the DNA yielded D and trimming. The sample data list about 220,000 clones, and roughly 84% of these were observed just once. The ten largest account for under 2.5% of the sample.

Broad study findings and their caveats: The amount of clinical and demographic metadata varied by source and participant and was provided uncurated.

Collaborating institutions collected whole blood in K2EDTA tubes following their own protocols. Collaborator samples were shipped for TCRbeta analysis as frozen whole blood, isolated PBMCs, or DNA extracted from either sample type. V is pruned by 3 bases and J by 13 bases, leaving 2 bases of the junction without a gene match. Taken from the germline V gene, the CDR1 and CDR2 loops are SGHRS and YFSETQ. The CDR3 measures 11 amino acids from cysteine to phenylalanine. Just the 33-base CDR3 DNA is kept, in frame starting at base 1. This clonotype was sampled from a man aged 35-49 years with active or convalescent COVID-19. The sequencing sample was made of peripheral blood. The rearrangement joined TRBV5-1 to TRBJ2-3, with 10 middle bases fitting TRBD2. The CDR3 reads as follows: CASSSSGGEYF. The sequenced DNA is TGCGCCAGCAGCTCGAGCGGGGGGGAGTATTTT.